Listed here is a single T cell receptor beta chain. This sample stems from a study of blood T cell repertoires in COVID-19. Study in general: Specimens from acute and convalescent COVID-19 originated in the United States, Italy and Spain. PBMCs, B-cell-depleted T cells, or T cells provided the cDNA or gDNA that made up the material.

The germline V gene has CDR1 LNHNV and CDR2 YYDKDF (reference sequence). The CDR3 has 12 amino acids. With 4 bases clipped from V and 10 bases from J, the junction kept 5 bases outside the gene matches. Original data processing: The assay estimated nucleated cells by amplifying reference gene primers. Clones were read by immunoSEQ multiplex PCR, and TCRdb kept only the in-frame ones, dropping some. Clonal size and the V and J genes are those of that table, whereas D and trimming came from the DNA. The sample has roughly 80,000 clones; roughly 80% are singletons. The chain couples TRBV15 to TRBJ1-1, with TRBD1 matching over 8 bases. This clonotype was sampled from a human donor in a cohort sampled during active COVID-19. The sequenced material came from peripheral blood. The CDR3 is CATSTRTGLAFF. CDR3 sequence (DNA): TGTGCCACCAGCACCCGGACAGGGCTAGCTTTCTTT.